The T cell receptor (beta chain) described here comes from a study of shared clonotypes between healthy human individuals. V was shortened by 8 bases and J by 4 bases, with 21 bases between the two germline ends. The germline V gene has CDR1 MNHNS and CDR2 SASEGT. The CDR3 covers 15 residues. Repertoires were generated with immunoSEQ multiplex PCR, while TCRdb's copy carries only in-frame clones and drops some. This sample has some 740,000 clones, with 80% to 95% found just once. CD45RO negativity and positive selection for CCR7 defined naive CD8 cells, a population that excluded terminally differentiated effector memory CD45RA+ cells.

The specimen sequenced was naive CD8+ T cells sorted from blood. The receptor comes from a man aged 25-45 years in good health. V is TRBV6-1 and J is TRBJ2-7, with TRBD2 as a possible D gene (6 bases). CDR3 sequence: CASARGLLDAYEQYF. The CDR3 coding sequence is TGTGCCAGCGCGAGGGGACTCCTGGACGCATACGAGCAGTACTTC.